This T cell receptor (beta chain) emerged from a study of CD8+ T cells in alopecia areata. Regarding the study as a whole: Many expanded lesional clones remained in scalp and blood on tofacitinib.

This clone was detected only a few times. Its antigen is not identified. As the sequencing template, cDNA was produced by extracting RNA and reverse transcribing it. TCRdb's table, derived via immunoSEQ multiplex PCR, lists solely in-frame clones and lacks some. The sample consists of about 190,000 clones, approximately 60% of them appearing once. CDR1 is GTSNPN, CDR2 SVGIG, per germline (reference sequence). This CDR3 has 14 residues. Losses at the gene ends were 5 bases for V and 4 bases for J; bases not matched to a gene: 8. This sample's treatment: oral pan-JAK inhibitor, 5-10 mg twice daily. This sequence was found in a human donor with alopecia areata. The chain has TRBV30 and TRBJ2-5, with TRBD1 identical over 9 bases. This specimen was CD4+ T cells sorted from blood, taken at week 4, from a patient treated with tofacitinib. CDR3 protein: CAWDQDRGGETQYF. In nucleotides, the CDR3 is TGTGCCTGGGACCAGGACAGGGGAGGAGAGACCCAGTACTTC.